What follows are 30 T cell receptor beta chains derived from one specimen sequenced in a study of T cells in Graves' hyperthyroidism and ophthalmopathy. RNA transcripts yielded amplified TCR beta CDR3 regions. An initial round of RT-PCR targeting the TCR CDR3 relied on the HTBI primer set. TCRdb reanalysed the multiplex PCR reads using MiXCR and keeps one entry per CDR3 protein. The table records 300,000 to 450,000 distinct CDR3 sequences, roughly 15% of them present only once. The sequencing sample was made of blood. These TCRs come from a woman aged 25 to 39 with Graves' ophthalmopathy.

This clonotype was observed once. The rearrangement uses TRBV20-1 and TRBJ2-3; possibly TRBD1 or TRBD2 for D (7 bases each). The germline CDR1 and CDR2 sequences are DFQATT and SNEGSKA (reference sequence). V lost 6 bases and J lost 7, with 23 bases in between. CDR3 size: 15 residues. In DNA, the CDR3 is TGCAGTGCCCTTTTGCAGGGGGGGCCGCGCTATACGCAGTATTTT. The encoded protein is CSALLQGGPRYTQYF.

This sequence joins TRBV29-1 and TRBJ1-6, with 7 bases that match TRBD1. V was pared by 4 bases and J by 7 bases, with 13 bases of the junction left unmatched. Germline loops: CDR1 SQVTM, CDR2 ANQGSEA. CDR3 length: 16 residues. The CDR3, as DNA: TGCAGCGTTGTTGGGAGACCAGGGGGAGAAAATTCACCCCTCCACTTT. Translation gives CSVVGRPGGENSPLHF.

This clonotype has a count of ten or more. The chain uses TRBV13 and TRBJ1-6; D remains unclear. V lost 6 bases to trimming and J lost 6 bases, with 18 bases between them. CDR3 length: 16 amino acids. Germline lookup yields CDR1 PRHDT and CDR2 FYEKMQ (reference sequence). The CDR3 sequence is CASREIQRGPNSPLHF. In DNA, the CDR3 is TGTGCCAGCAGAGAAATCCAAAGAGGACCTAATTCACCCCTCCACTTT.

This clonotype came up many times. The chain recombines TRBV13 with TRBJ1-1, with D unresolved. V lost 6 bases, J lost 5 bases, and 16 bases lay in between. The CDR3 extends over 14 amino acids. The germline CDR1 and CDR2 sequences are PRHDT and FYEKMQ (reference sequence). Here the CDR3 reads CASRQVAGGTEAFF. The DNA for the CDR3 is TGTGCCAGCAGGCAAGTGGCAGGCGGGACTGAAGCTTTCTTT.

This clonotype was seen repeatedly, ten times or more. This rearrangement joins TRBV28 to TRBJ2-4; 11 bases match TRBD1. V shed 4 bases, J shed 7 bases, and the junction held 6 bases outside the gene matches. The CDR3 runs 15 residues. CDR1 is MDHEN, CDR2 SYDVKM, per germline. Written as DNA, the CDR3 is TGTGCCAGCAGTTCATCGGGACAGGGGGTGAACATTCAGTACTTC. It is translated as CASSSSGQGVNIQYF.

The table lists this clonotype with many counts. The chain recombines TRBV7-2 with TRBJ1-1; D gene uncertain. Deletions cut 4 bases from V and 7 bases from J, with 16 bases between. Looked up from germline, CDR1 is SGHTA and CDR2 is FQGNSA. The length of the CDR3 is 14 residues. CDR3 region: CASSSRRETGEAFF. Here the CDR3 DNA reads TGTGCCAGCAGCTCCCGGCGGGAGACCGGTGAAGCTTTCTTT.

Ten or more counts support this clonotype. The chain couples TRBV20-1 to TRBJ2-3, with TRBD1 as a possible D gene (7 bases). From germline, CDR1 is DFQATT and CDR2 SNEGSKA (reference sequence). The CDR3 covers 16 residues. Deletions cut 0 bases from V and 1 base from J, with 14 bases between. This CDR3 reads CSARDLRGVGTDTQYF. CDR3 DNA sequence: TGCAGTGCTAGAGATCTCAGGGGGGTAGGCACAGATACGCAGTATTTT.

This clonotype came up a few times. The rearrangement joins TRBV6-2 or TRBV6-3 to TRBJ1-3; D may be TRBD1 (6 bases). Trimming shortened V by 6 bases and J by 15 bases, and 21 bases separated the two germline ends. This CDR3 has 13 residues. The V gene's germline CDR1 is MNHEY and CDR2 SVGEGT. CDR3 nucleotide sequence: TGTGCCAGCAGCGACTTAGCGGGGGGGCCTGGATATTTT. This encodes CASSDLAGGPGYF.

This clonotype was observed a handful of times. The CDR3 region has the DNA TGTGCCAGCCGCCAAAGCAGGAATCAGCCCCAGCATTTT. Translating it yields CASRQSRNQPQHF. The chain carries TRBV27 and TRBJ1-5; no reliable D call. The CDR3 covers 13 residues. Germline values: CDR1 MNHEY, CDR2 SMNVEV (reference sequence). Trimming shortened V by 8 bases and J by 4 bases, and 12 bases separated the two germline ends.

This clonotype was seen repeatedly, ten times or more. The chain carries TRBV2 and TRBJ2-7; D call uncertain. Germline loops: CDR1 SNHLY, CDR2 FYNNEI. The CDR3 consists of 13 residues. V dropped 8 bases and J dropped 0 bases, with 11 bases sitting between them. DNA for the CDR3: TGTGCCAGCTGCCTACGGAGCTCCTACGAGCAGTACTTC. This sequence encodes CASCLRSSYEQYF.

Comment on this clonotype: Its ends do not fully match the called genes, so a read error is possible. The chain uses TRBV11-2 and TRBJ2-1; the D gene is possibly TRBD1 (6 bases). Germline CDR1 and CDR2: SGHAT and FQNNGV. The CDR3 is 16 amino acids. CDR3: CASSLAEDRWDNEQFF. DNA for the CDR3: TGCGCCAGCAGCTTGGCCGAGGACAGATGGGACAATGAGCAGTTCTTC.

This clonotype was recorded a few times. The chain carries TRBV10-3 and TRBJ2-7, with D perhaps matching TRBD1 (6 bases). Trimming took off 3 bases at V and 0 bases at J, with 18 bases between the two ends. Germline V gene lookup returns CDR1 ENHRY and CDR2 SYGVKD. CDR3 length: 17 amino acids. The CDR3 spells CAISDERLRDNSYEQYF. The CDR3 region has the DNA TGTGCCATCAGTGACGAGCGTCTTAGGGACAACTCCTACGAGCAGTACTTC.

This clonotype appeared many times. The CDR3 loop reads CASSSSGGAYNEQFF. Written as DNA, the CDR3 is TGTGCCAGCAGCTCTAGCGGGGGGGCCTACAATGAGCAGTTCTTC. The rearrangement links TRBV7-2 to TRBJ2-1; TRBD2 aligns across 12 bases. The CDR3 loop spans 15 amino acids. The germline V gene has CDR1 SGHTA and CDR2 FQGNSA. V lost 4 bases, J lost 2 bases, and 0 bases stayed unmatched.

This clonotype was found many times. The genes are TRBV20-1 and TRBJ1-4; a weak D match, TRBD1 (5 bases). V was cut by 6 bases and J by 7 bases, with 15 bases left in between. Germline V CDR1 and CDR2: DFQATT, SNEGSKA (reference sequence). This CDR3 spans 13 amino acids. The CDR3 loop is CSAKRQQIEKLFF. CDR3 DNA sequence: TGCAGTGCAAAGAGACAGCAAATTGAAAAACTGTTTTTT.

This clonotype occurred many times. For the CDR3, the DNA is TGCAGCGTTGTCGTTCCTGGGGGCGGCTACGAGCAGTACTTC. Translation: CSVVVPGGGYEQYF. The chain is built from TRBV29-1 and TRBJ2-7; D might be TRBD1 (6 bases). V was trimmed by 4 bases and J by 3 bases, leaving 16 bases between them. The germline V gene has CDR1 SQVTM and CDR2 ANQGSEA. This CDR3 is 14 amino acids long.

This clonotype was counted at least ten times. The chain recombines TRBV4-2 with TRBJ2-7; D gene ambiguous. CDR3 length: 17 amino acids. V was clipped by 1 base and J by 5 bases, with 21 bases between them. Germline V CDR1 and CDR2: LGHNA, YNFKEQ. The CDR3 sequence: CASSQVGRAGSFHEQYF. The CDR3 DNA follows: TGTGCCAGCAGCCAAGTTGGTCGGGCAGGTTCGTTCCACGAGCAGTACTTC.

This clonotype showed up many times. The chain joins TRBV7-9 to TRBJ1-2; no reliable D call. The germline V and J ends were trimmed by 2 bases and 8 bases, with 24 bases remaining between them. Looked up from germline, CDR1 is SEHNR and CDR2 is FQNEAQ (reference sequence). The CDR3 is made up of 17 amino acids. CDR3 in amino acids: CASSLYGRRDNLWGYTF. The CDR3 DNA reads TGTGCCAGCAGCTTATATGGAAGACGCGACAATTTGTGGGGCTACACCTTC.

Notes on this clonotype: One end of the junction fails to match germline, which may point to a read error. The CDR3 coding sequence is TGTGCCAGCAGTGAATCGTCCCCGAGGACAGGATACTATGGCGACACCTTC. Encoded protein: CASSESSPRTGYYGDTF. This rearrangement joins TRBV6-1 to TRBJ1-2; 7 nucleotides agree with TRBD1. CDR1 and CDR2 (germline): MNHNS, SASEGT. The CDR3 extends over 17 amino acids.

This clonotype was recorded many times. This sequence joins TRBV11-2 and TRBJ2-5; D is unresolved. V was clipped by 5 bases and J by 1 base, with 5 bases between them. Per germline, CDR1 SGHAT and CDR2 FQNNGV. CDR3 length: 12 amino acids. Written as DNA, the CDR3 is TGTGCCAGCAGCGTAGTCCAAGAGACCCAGTACTTC. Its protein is CASSVVQETQYF.

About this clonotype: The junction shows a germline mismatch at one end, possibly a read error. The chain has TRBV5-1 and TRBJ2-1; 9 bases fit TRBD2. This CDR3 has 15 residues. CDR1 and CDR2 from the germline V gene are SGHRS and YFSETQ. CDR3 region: CASSPLAGGHNVQFF. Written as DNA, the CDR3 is TGCGCCAGCAGCCCGCTTGCGGGGGGGCACAATGTGCAGTTCTTC.

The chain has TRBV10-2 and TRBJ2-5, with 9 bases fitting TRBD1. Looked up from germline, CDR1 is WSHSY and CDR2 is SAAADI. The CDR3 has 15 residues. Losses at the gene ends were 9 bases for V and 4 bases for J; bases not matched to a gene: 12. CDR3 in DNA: TGCGCCAGTACCGGGACAGGGATGGGTCGAGAGACCCAGTACTTC. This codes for CASTGTGMGRETQYF.

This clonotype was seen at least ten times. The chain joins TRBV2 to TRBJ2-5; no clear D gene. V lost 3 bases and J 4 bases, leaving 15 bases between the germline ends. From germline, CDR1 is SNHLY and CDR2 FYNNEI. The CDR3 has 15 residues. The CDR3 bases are TGTGCCAGCAGTGATTCTGCGGAGACTCTAGAGACCCAGTACTTC. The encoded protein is CASSDSAETLETQYF.

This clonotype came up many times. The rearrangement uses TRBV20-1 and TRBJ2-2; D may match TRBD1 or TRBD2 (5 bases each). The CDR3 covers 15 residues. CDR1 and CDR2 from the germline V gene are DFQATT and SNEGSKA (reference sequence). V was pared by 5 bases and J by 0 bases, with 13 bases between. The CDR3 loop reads CSAGDPMPNTGELFF. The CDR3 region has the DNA TGCAGTGCTGGGGACCCAATGCCGAACACCGGGGAGCTGTTTTTT.

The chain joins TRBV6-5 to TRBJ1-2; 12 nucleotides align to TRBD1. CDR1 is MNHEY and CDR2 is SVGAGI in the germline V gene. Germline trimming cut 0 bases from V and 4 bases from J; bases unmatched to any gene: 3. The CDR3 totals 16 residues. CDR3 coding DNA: TGTGCCAGCAGTTACTCCGGGACAGGGGGCAGCTATGGCTACACCTTC. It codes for CASSYSGTGGSYGYTF.

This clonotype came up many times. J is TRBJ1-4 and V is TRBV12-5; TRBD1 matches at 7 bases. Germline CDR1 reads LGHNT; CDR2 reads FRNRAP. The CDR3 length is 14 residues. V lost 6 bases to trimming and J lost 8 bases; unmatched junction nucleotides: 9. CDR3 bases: TGTGCTAGTGGCCTCGGGACAGTAAGGGAAAAACTGTTTTTT. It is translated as CASGLGTVREKLFF.

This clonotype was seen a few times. The CDR3 region has the DNA TGTGCCAGCAGCTTATGGGAGAATCGGGGCTTAGCCAAAAACATTCAGTACTTC. This codes for CASSLWENRGLAKNIQYF. The rearrangement joins TRBV7-9 to TRBJ2-4, with D perhaps TRBD1 or TRBD2 (5 bases each). Between the trimmed V and J ends, which lost 2 bases and 0 bases, there was a span of 17 bases. CDR1 and CDR2 (germline): SEHNR, FQNEAQ (reference sequence). The CDR3 is 18 amino acids.

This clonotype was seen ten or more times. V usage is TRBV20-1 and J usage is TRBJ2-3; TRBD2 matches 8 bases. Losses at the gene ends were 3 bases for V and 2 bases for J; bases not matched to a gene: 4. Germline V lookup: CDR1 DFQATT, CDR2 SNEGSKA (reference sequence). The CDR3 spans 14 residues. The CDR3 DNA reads TGCAGTGCTAGCGGCGGGGGGTTCACAGATACGCAGTATTTT. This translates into CSASGGGFTDTQYF.

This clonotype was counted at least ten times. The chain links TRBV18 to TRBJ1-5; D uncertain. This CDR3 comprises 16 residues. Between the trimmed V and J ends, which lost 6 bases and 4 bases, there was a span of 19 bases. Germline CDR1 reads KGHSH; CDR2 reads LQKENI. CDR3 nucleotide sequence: TGTGCCAGCTCGCCCGACCGGGCAGGAGGGAATCAGCCCCAGCATTTT. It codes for CASSPDRAGGNQPQHF.

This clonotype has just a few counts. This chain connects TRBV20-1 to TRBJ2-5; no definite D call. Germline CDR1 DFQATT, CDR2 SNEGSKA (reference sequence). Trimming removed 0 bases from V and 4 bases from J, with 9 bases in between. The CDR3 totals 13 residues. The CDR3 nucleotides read TGCAGTGCTAGAGATCAGTCCCTAGAGACCCAGTACTTC. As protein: CSARDQSLETQYF.

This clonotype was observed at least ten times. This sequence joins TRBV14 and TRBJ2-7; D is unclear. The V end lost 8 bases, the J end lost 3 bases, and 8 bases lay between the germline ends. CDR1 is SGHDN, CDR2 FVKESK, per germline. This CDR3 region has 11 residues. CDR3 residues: CASGANYEQYF. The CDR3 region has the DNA TGTGCCAGCGGCGCGAACTACGAGCAGTACTTC.